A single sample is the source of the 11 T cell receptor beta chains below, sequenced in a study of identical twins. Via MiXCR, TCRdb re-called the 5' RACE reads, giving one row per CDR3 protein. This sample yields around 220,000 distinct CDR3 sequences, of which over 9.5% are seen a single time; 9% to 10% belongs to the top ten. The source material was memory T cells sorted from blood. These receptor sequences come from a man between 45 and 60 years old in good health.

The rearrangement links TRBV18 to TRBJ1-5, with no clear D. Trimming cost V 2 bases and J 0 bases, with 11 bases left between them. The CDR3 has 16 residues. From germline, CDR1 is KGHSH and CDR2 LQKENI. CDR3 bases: TGTGCCAGCTCACCAGCGGGGAAGGTTAGCAATCAGCCCCAGCATTTT. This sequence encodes CASSPAGKVSNQPQHF.

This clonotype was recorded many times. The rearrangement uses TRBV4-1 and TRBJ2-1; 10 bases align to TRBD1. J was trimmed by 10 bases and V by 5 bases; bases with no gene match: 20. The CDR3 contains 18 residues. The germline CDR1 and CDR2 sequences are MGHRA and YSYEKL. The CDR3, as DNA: TGCGCCAGCAGCTATCCGGGACAGGGGCTCCAAGTAGGGGTGGAGCAGTTCTTC. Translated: CASSYPGQGLQVGVEQFF.

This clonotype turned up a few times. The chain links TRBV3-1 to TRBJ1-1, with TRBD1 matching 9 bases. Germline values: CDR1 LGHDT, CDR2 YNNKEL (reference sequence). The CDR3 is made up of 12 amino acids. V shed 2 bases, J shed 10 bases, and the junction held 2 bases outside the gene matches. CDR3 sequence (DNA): TGTGCCAGCAGCCAATCGACAGGGGGAGCTTTCTTT. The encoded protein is CASSQSTGGAFF.

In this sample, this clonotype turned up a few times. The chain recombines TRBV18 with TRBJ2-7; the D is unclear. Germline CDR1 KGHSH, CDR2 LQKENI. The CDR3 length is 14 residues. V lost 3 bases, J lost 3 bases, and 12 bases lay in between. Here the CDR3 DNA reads TGTGCCAGCTCACCCCGAGAGAATTACTACGAGCAGTACTTC. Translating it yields CASSPRENYYEQYF.

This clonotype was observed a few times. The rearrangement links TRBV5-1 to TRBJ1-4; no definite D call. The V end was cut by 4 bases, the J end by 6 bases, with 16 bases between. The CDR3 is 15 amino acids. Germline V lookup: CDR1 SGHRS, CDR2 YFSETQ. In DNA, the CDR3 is TGCGCCAGCAGCCGAGACATAGGGTCGTATGAAAAACTGTTTTTT. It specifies CASSRDIGSYEKLFF.

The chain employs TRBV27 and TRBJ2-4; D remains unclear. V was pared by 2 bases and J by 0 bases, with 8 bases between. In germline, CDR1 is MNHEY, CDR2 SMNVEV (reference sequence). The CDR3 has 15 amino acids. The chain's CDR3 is CASSLEGLAKNIQYF. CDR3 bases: TGTGCCAGCAGTTTAGAAGGTCTAGCCAAAAACATTCAGTACTTC.

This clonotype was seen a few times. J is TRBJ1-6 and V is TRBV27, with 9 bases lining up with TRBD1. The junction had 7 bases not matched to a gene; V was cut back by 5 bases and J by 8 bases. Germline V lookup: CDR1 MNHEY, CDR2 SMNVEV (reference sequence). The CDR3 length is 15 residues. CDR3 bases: TGTGCCAGCAGTGCCCACAGGGGGCGGGATTCACCCCTCCACTTT. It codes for CASSAHRGRDSPLHF.

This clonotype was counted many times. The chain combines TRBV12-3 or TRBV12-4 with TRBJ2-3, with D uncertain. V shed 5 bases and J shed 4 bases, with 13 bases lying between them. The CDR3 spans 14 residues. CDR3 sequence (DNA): TGTGCCAGCAGTGCCGCTTCTCGGGCAGATACGCAGTATTTT. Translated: CASSAASRADTQYF.

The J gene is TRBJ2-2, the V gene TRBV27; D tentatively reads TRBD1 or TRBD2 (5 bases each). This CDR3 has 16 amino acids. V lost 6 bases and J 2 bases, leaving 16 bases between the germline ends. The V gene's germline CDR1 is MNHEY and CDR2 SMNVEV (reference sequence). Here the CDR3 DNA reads TGTGCCAGCAGATACTTACTAGGGGATAACACCGGGGAGCTGTTTTTT. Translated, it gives CASRYLLGDNTGELFF.

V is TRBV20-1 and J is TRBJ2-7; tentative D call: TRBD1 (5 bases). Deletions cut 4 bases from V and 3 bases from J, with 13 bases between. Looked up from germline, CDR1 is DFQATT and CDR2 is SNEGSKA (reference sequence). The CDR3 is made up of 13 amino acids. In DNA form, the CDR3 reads TGCAGTGCTAACTCTTTACAGGACTACGAGCAGTACTTC. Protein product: CSANSLQDYEQYF.

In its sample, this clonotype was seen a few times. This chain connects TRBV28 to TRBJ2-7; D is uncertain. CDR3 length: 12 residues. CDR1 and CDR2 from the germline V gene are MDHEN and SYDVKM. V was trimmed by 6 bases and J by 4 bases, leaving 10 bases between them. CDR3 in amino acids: CASSSIKYEQYF. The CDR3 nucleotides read TGTGCCAGCAGCTCCATTAAGTACGAGCAGTACTTC.